This TCR beta chain was sequenced in a study of cytomegalovirus exposure and HLA in healthy donors. About this clone itself: Its specificity is unknown.

Study-level results: Cytomegalovirus association was listed for 164 TCR beta chains. Exclusion applied to some V segments, including TRBV6-2 and TRBV6-3, as they were indistinguishable. There were a few CMV-associated chains whose specificity for CMV antigens was confirmed in vitro.

PCR used 60 Vbeta primers and 13 Jbeta primers. Method: immunoSEQ multiplex PCR; TCRdb's copy keeps in-frame clones and lacks some. This sample's clone table lists about 51,000 clones. This CDR3 spans 15 amino acids. The V gene's germline CDR1 is SGHRS and CDR2 YFSETQ. The sequencing input was PBMCs. The receptor's source is a female donor in good health and CMV-seronegative. The chain is built from TRBV5-1 and TRBJ2-5, with D perhaps TRBD1 (6 bases). The J call could be wrong; TRBJ2-7 is a better fit for the DNA end. CDR3 DNA: TGCGCCAGCAGCTTGTACCTCACAGGGCAGAACGAGCAGTACTTC. Its translation: CASSLYLTGQNEQYF.